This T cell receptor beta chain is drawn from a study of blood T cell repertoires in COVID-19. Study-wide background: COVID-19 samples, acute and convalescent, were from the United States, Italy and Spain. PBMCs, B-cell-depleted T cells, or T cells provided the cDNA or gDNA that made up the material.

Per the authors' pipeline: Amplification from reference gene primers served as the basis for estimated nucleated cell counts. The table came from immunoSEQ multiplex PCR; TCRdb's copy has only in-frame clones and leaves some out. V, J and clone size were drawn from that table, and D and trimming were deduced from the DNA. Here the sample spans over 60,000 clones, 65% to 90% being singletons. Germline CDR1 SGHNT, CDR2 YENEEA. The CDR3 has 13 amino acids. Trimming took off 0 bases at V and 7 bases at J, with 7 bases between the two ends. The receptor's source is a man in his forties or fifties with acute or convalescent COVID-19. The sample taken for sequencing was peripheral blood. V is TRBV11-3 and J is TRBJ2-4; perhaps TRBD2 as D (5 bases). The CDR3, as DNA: TGTGCCAGCAGCTTAGAGTCGGGGAACATTCAGTACTTC. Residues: CASSLESGNIQYF. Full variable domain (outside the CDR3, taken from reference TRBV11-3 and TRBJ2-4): EAGVVQSPRYKIIEKKQPVAFWCNPISGHNTLYWYLQNLGQGPELLIRYENEEAVDDSQLPKDRFSAERLKGVDSTLKIQPAELGDSAVYLCASSLESGNIQYFGAGTRLSVL.